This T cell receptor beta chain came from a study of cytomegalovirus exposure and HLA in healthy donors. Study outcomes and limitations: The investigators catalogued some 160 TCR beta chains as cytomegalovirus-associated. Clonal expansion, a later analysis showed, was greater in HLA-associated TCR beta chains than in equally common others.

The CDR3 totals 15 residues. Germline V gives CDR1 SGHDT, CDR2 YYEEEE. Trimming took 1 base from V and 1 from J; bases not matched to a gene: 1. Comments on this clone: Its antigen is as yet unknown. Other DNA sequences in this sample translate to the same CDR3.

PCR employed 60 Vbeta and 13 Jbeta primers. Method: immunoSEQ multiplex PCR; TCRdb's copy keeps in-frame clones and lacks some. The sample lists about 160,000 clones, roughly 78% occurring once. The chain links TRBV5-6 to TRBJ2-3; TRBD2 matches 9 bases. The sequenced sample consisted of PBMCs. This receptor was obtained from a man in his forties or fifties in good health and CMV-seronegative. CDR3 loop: CASSLRTSGTDTQYF. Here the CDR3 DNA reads TGTGCCAGCAGCTTGAGGACTAGCGGCACAGATACGCAGTATTTT.